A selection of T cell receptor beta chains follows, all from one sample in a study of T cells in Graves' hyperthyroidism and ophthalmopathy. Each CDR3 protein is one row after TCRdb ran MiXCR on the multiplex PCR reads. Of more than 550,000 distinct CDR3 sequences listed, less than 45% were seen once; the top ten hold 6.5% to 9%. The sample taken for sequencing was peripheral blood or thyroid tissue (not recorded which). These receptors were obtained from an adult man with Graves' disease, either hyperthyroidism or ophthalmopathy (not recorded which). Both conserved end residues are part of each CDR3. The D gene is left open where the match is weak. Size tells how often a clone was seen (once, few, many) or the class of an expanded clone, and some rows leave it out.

TGCAGCTCCCGGGCACAGGGTTATGAGACCCAGTACTTC,CSSRAQGYETQYF,TRBJ2-5,TRBV29-1,many,-
TGCGCCAGCAGCCAAGAAGGGGGGCGGGTCACCGGGGAGCTGTTTTTT,CASSQEGGRVTGELFF,TRBJ2-2,TRBV4-1,-,-
TGTGCCACCGGCGGGACAGGGGTCGCTGGGGCCAACGTCCTGACTTTC,CATGGTGVAGANVLTF,TRBJ2-6,TRBV6-6,few,TRBD1
TGTGCCAGCAGTTACTCGGGGACAGCGAACACCGGGGAGCTGTTTTTT,CASSYSGTANTGELFF,TRBJ2-2,TRBV6-5,-,TRBD1
TGTGCCAGCAGATCGACGGATAGCGGTGGAAAACTGTTTTTT,CASRSTDSGGKLFF,TRBJ1-4,TRBV6-5,-,-
TGTGCCAGCAGCCTGACAGGGACCAATCAGTCCCAGCATTTT,CASSLTGTNQSQHF,TRBJ1-5,TRBV2,-,TRBD1
TGTGCCAGCAGCTTAACGGTCACCGGTTCACCCCTCCACTTT,CASSLTVTGSPLHF,TRBJ1-6,TRBV7-3,many,-
TGCAGTGCTAGACTAGCGGGAGGGGACGGCGGGGAGCTGTTTTTT,CSARLAGGDGGELFF,TRBJ2-2,TRBV20-1,-,TRBD2
TGTGCCAGTAGTATGGGGGCCAAGGGAGGATATGGCTACACCTTC,CASSMGAKGGYGYTF,TRBJ1-2,TRBV19,-,-
TGTGCCAGCAGTGTCGGCGGGGGGGTGAACACCGGGGAGCTGTTTTTT,CASSVGGGVNTGELFF,TRBJ2-2,TRBV2,few,TRBD2
TGCAGCGTTGGAGGGGGGTTTGAAAGGACTGAAGCTTTCTTT,CSVGGGFERTEAFF,TRBJ1-1,TRBV29-1,many,-
TGTGCCAGCAGCTTAGACAGCAGTTACACTCCAGGGCGTGATGAAGCTTTCTTT,CASSLDSSYTPGRDEAFF,TRBJ1-1,TRBV11-1,-,-
TGCAGTGCTAGAGAAAGGAGGACAGATACGCAGTATTTT,CSARERRTDTQYF,TRBJ2-3,TRBV20-1,-,-
TGCAGTGCTAGAGATCCAAGGACAGGGGTGAACACTGAAGCTTTT,CSARDPRTGVNTEAF,TRBJ1-3,TRBV20-1,-,TRBD1
TGCAGCGTTGAGTTGGCGGGAGTGGCCGGAGAGCAGTACTTC,CSVELAGVAGEQYF,TRBJ2-7,TRBV29-1,-,TRBD2
TGCAGTGCTAGAGAGGGAAGGAATTCACCCCTCCACTTT,CSAREGRNSPLHF,TRBJ1-6,TRBV20-1,many,-
TGTGCCATCCCCCCTGGCAGAAGCAATCAGCCCCAGCATTTT,CAIPPGRSNQPQHF,TRBJ1-5,TRBV6-5,few,-
TGTGCCAGCAGTTACTCGAAAGCAGGATCTCAGCCCCAGCATTTT,CASSYSKAGSQPQHF,TRBJ1-5,TRBV6-5,-,-
TGCAGTGCTAGGGCGCTGGGTGGAAACACCATATATTTT,CSARALGGNTIYF,TRBJ1-3,TRBV20-1,-,-
TGTGCCAGCAGCTTATCTCCGGCAGGCAGAGCAACTAATGAAAAACTGTTTTTT,CASSLSPAGRATNEKLFF,TRBJ1-4,TRBV7-6,-,-
TGCAGTGCCGCGACAGGGCCAACTAATGAAAAACTGTTTTTT,CSAATGPTNEKLFF,TRBJ1-4,TRBV20-1,few,TRBD1
TGCAGCGTTGATGACGGGGGGTCAGCTGAAGCTTTCTTT,CSVDDGGSAEAFF,TRBJ1-1,TRBV29-1,-,-
TGTGCCAGCAGCCAAGTCCCGGGGCACGGGGGCGAGCAGTACTTC,CASSQVPGHGGEQYF,TRBJ2-7,TRBV9,few,-
TGTGCCAGCAGCTCACTAACGGGACATAGGAACACTGAAGCTTTCTTT,CASSSLTGHRNTEAFF,TRBJ1-1,TRBV7-8,-,-
TGCAGTGCTAGGCTTGGCGGGAGTGGGTACGAGCAGTACTTC,CSARLGGSGYEQYF,TRBJ2-7,TRBV20-1,-,TRBD2
TGCAGCGTTGTCCGGGATGAAAAACTGTTTTTT,CSVVRDEKLFF,TRBJ1-4,TRBV29-1,many,-
TGTGCCAGCAGGGGGACAGGGGCCGCATTGGGGAAACTGTTTTTT,CASRGTGAALGKLFF,TRBJ1-4,TRBV7-6,-,TRBD1
TGTGCCAGCAGTTACTCGACAGGTCGATACCCCGTCTATGGCTACACCTTC,CASSYSTGRYPVYGYTF,TRBJ1-2,TRBV6-5,few,-
TGCAGTGCTAGCCCAGGAGGGGAGATCTACGAGCAGTACTTC,CSASPGGEIYEQYF,TRBJ2-7,TRBV20-1,many,-
TGTGCCAGCAGTCGCACGCTAGGTGAAGAGACCCAGTACTTC,CASSRTLGEETQYF,TRBJ2-5,TRBV2,many,-
TGCAGTGCTAGTAGCGGGACAGGAAATCAGCCCCAGCATTTT,CSASSGTGNQPQHF,TRBJ1-5,TRBV20-1,few,TRBD1
TGTGCCAGCAGCGTAAGCGGGGCTTCGGGAAACACCATATATTTT,CASSVSGASGNTIYF,TRBJ1-3,TRBV9,many,-
TGCAGCGTTGAGCGGGACCTGGGGAATGGCTACACCTTC,CSVERDLGNGYTF,TRBJ1-2,TRBV29-1,-,-
TGTGCTAGTGGTCTTGCGGGACATCCGATGAACACTGAAGCTTTCTTT,CASGLAGHPMNTEAFF,TRBJ1-1,TRBV12-3/TRBV12-4,-,-
TGTGCCAGCAGCTTTTTTTCGTCAGGACAGGGAAAGGGTGGCTACACCTTC,CASSFFSSGQGKGGYTF,TRBJ1-2,TRBV7-9,-,TRBD1
TGTGCCAGCAGTTATGGATGGGAAGAGACCCAGTACTTC,CASSYGWEETQYF,TRBJ2-5,TRBV6-5,few,-
TGTGCCAGCAGCGACGGACAGTTATCCGAAAAACTGTTTTTT,CASSDGQLSEKLFF,TRBJ1-4,TRBV7-3,few,-
TGTGCCAGCAGCCCCCGGTCCATTGGGAACACTGAAGCTTTCTTT,CASSPRSIGNTEAFF,TRBJ1-1,TRBV4-2,-,-